This T cell receptor (beta chain) is from a study of cytomegalovirus exposure and HLA in healthy donors. The donors were members of the validation cohort comprising over a hundred subjects, separate from the roughly 640-subject first cohort. TCRdb's copy holds only in-frame clones and misses some; the assay was immunoSEQ multiplex PCR. There are 70,000 to 80,000 clones in the sample; around 94% occur only once, and 3.2% lies in the top ten. Germline assignment: CDR1 MNHEY and CDR2 SMNVEV (reference sequence). V dropped 6 bases and J dropped 9; count of bases not matched to a gene: 9. The CDR3 covers 14 residues. Findings and limits, study-wide: Overall, around 150 TCR beta chains were annotated as cytomegalovirus-associated.

In the case of this clone: Its antigen is still unknown.

The rearrangement uses TRBV27 and TRBJ1-5; 9 positions match TRBD1. The sample consisted of PBMCs. The receptor comes from a woman aged 18-29 years in good health and CMV-seropositive. CDR3 amino acids: CASSLDRGYWPQHF. The CDR3 DNA sequence: TGTGCCAGCAGCCTTGACAGGGGGTATTGGCCCCAGCATTTT.